Below are 28 T cell receptor beta chains sequenced from a single sample in a study of shared clonotypes between healthy human individuals. Measured with immunoSEQ multiplex PCR; TCRdb has only the in-frame clones, and not every one. The data show around 550,000 clones, around 96% seen once. Terminally differentiated effector memory CD45RA+ cells were left out of the naive CD8 fraction, which was CD45RO-negative and positively selected for CCR7. Sequenced input: naive CD8+ T cells sorted from blood. These receptors originate from a woman aged 30 to 39 in good health.

The CDR3 sequence is CASSWDRGQPQHF. The CDR3, as DNA: TGTGCCAGCAGTTGGGACAGGGGTCAGCCCCAGCATTTT. The rearrangement joins TRBV5-4 to TRBJ1-5; 10 nucleotides align to TRBD1. Germline assignment: CDR1 SGHNT and CDR2 YYREEE (reference sequence). The V and J ends lost 5 bases and 6 bases, in that order; junction bases with no gene match: 2. The CDR3 consists of 13 residues.

The V and J genes are TRBV30 and TRBJ2-7, with 8 bases aligning to TRBD2. Looked up from germline, CDR1 is GTSNPN and CDR2 is SVGIG (reference sequence). The V and J ends lost 2 bases and 5 bases, in that order; junction bases with no gene match: 8. This CDR3 is built from 14 residues. The CDR3 reads CAWSSGSAGNEQYF. CDR3 DNA sequence: TGTGCCTGGAGTAGCGGGAGCGCCGGCAACGAGCAGTACTTC. The variable domain in full, with the rest retrieved from reference TRBV30 and TRBJ2-7, is SQTIHQWPATLVQPVGSPLSLECTVEGTSNPNLYWYRQAAGRGLQLLFYSVGIGQISSEVPQNLSASRPQDRQFILSSKKLLLSDSGFYLCAWSSGSAGNEQYFGPGTRLTVT.

The chain has TRBV28 and TRBJ2-3; D unclear. Germline lookup yields CDR1 MDHEN and CDR2 SYDVKM. Deletions cut 2 bases from V and 7 bases from J, with 10 bases between. The CDR3 consists of 13 residues. Here the CDR3 reads CASSLGFGNTQYF. The CDR3 nucleotides read TGTGCCAGCAGTTTAGGCTTTGGGAATACGCAGTATTTT.

The chain has TRBV27 and TRBJ1-1, with a tentative D call TRBD1 (6 bases). This CDR3 region has 15 residues. Germline-derived CDR1 and CDR2 are MNHEY and SMNVEV (reference sequence). The V end lost 4 bases, the J end lost 5 bases, and 17 bases lay between the germline ends. CDR3 residues: CASSSVPSGATEAFF. The CDR3 DNA is TGTGCCAGCAGTTCTGTTCCCTCAGGGGCTACTGAAGCTTTCTTT.

The rearrangement links TRBV28 to TRBJ2-7; unclear D gene. Between the trimmed V and J ends, which lost 3 bases and 2 bases, there was a span of 8 bases. Germline V CDR1 and CDR2: MDHEN, SYDVKM. The CDR3 extends over 13 amino acids. The CDR3, as DNA: TGTGCCAGCAGTTTCCCGCAGCCCTACGAGCAGTACTTC. It codes for CASSFPQPYEQYF.

CDR3 sequence (DNA): TGTGCCAGCACCAAGGGAGGGAGGAACACTGAAGCTTTCTTT. It is translated as CASTKGGRNTEAFF. The chain links TRBV27 to TRBJ1-1; D gene ambiguous. The germline V and J ends were trimmed by 7 bases and 1 base, with 13 bases remaining between them. CDR3 length equals 14 residues. Germline V lookup: CDR1 MNHEY, CDR2 SMNVEV (reference sequence).

The chain employs TRBV4-1 and TRBJ2-1; 9 nucleotides match TRBD2. The CDR3 spans 18 residues. Per germline, CDR1 MGHRA and CDR2 YSYEKL. Trimming cost V 0 bases and J 10 bases; bases outside gene matches: 16. The CDR3 reads CASSQDPSGRPGGAEQFF. For the CDR3, the DNA is TGCGCCAGCAGCCAAGATCCCAGCGGGAGGCCCGGTGGAGCGGAGCAGTTCTTC.

The chain recombines TRBV7-7 with TRBJ2-2; D is possibly TRBD1 (6 bases). CDR1 is SSHAT, CDR2 FNYEAQ, per germline (reference sequence). The V end lost 1 base, the J end lost 4 bases, and 10 bases lay between the germline ends. The CDR3 is 15 amino acids. The CDR3 DNA reads as TGTGCCAGCAGCTTAGTCCCAGGGGTCACCGGGGAGCTGTTTTTT. Its translation: CASSLVPGVTGELFF.

This chain joins TRBV28 and TRBJ2-5, with D perhaps assigned TRBD1 or TRBD2 (6 bases each). The V end was cut by 3 bases, the J end by 9 bases, with 8 bases between. The germline V gene has CDR1 MDHEN and CDR2 SYDVKM. This CDR3 has 11 amino acids. CDR3 sequence: CASSFGGPQYF. The DNA for the CDR3 is TGTGCCAGCAGTTTTGGGGGGCCCCAGTACTTC.

V usage is TRBV30 and J usage is TRBJ2-6; D is possibly TRBD1 or TRBD2 (6 bases each). Germline values: CDR1 GTSNPN, CDR2 SVGIG (reference sequence). This CDR3 has 14 residues. Trimming left V 5 bases short and J 0 bases short, with 8 bases between. This CDR3 is CAWGGGSGANVLTF. In nucleotides, the CDR3 is TGTGCCTGGGGAGGGGGCTCTGGGGCCAACGTCCTGACTTTC.

A word on this clone: The identical CDR3 is also encoded by other nucleotide sequences in the sample. The rearrangement uses TRBV27 and TRBJ2-7; maybe TRBD2 (6 bases). The CDR3 contains 15 residues. V shed 3 bases and J shed 0 bases, with 12 bases lying between them. Germline-derived CDR1 and CDR2 are MNHEY and SMNVEV (reference sequence). The chain's CDR3 is CASSLGGTLSYEQYF. CDR3 DNA: TGTGCCAGCAGTTTGGGCGGGACCCTCTCCTACGAGCAGTACTTC.

The V and J genes are TRBV5-4 and TRBJ1-1; D remains ambiguous. CDR1 is SGHNT and CDR2 is YYREEE in the germline V gene (reference sequence). The V end lost 6 bases, the J end lost 8 bases, and 17 bases lay between the germline ends. There are 13 residues in the CDR3. CDR3 in DNA: TGTGCCAGCACCTTATTTGTTAGCCAAGAAGCTTTCTTT. It specifies CASTLFVSQEAFF.

The chain recombines TRBV19 with TRBJ2-3, with TRBD2 matching 14 bases. This CDR3 contains 17 residues. J was trimmed by 4 bases and V by 5 bases; bases with no gene match: 8. Germline-derived CDR1 and CDR2 are LNHDA and SQIVND (reference sequence). CDR3 sequence: CASSLGLAGEGADTQYF. CDR3 sequence (DNA): TGTGCCAGTAGTCTGGGACTAGCGGGAGAGGGGGCAGATACGCAGTATTTT.

The V gene is TRBV7-9, the J gene TRBJ2-5; possible D gene TRBD1, 6 bases. The better agreement between TRBJ2-7 and the DNA end casts doubt on the J call. There are 11 residues in the CDR3. From germline, CDR1 is SEHNR and CDR2 FQNEAQ (reference sequence). CDR3 bases: TGTGCCAGCAGCTCGGACAGCGAGCAGTACTTC. Its translation is CASSSDSEQYF.

This rearrangement joins TRBV9 to TRBJ1-1; TRBD1 agrees at 7 bases. Unmatched junction bases numbered 7, after V lost 4 bases and J lost 4 bases. Germline CDR1 and CDR2: SGDLS and YYNGEE. The CDR3 spans 14 residues. CDR3 nucleotide sequence: TGTGCCAGCAGCTCCGTACAGGGGAGCACTGAAGCTTTCTTT. This sequence encodes CASSSVQGSTEAFF.

The J gene is TRBJ1-1, the V gene TRBV4-2; D is ambiguous. The V and J ends lost 0 bases and 3 bases respectively, with 8 bases between them. CDR3 length: 14 residues. Germline V gene lookup returns CDR1 LGHNA and CDR2 YNFKEQ. CDR3 bases: TGTGCCAGCAGCCAAGACCAAGGAGACACTGAAGCTTTCTTT. It is translated as CASSQDQGDTEAFF.

J is TRBJ1-1 and V is TRBV19, with D possibly TRBD1 on 5 matching bases. The CDR3 contains 14 residues. Germline CDR1 is LNHDA and CDR2 is SQIVND (reference sequence). V dropped 9 bases and J dropped 1 base, with 15 bases sitting between them. The CDR3 here is CASRVQGENTEAFF. The CDR3 nucleotides read TGTGCCAGCCGGGTTCAGGGAGAGAACACTGAAGCTTTCTTT.

The V and J genes are TRBV14 and TRBJ2-7, with D perhaps being TRBD1 or TRBD2 (5 bases each). CDR3 length: 14 amino acids. Per germline, CDR1 SGHDN and CDR2 FVKESK. The ends were cut back, 1 base at V and 7 bases at J, with 14 bases in the middle. The DNA for the CDR3 is TGTGCCAGCAGCCAAGTTGGGGGTTTGCGGGAGCAGTACTTC. This gives the protein CASSQVGGLREQYF.

This chain uses TRBV7-2 with TRBJ2-7; D is uncertain. The V and J ends lost 6 bases and 9 bases respectively, with 18 bases between them. Germline-derived CDR1 and CDR2 are SGHTA and FQGNSA. The CDR3 is made up of 13 amino acids. Written as DNA, the CDR3 is TGTGCCAGCAGGGATCCACTGGGTAAGGTGCAGTACTTC. Its protein is CASRDPLGKVQYF.

This clone has a single count. The rearrangement links TRBV7-9 to TRBJ2-3; 9 positions match TRBD1. J lost 6 bases, V lost 4 bases, and 8 bases had no gene match. This CDR3 has 15 residues. The germline gives CDR1 SEHNR, CDR2 FQNEAQ (reference sequence). The CDR3 DNA sequence: TGTGCCAGCAGCTCGGGACAGGGTGCCTATGATACGCAGTATTTT. Protein sequence: CASSSGQGAYDTQYF.

As to this clone: This same CDR3 is encoded by further DNA sequences in the sample. The chain uses TRBV4-1 and TRBJ2-1; 10 bases are shared with TRBD2. Per germline, CDR1 MGHRA and CDR2 YSYEKL. CDR3 length: 15 amino acids. After removal of 1 base from V and 4 bases from J, the junction contained 1 base not matched to a gene. CDR3 sequence: CASSQGTSGYNEQFF. The CDR3, as DNA: TGCGCCAGCAGCCAAGGGACTAGCGGATACAATGAGCAGTTCTTC.

The rearrangement uses TRBV27 and TRBJ2-7, with 7 bases that match TRBD2. This CDR3 has 12 amino acids. V shed 3 bases and J 7 bases; nucleotides not matched to a gene: 3. Germline CDR1 is MNHEY and CDR2 is SMNVEV (reference sequence). CDR3 residues: CASSFLGGEQYF. In nucleotides, the CDR3 is TGTGCCAGCAGTTTCCTCGGGGGGGAGCAGTACTTC.

The rearrangement links TRBV19 to TRBJ2-5, with TRBD1 matching 7 bases. Germline trimming cut 5 bases from V and 1 base from J; bases unmatched to any gene: 4. The germline CDR1 and CDR2 sequences are LNHDA and SQIVND (reference sequence). CDR3 length equals 14 residues. CDR3 sequence (DNA): TGTGCCAGTAGTCCTAGGACAGGCCAAGAGACCCAGTACTTC. This codes for CASSPRTGQETQYF.

The rearrangement joins TRBV15 to TRBJ2-7; D is unclear. CDR3 length: 13 residues. Looked up from germline, CDR1 is LNHNV and CDR2 is YYDKDF (reference sequence). The V and J ends lost 5 bases and 3 bases respectively, with 11 bases between them. The chain's CDR3 is CATSPGGLYEQYF. CDR3 DNA sequence: TGTGCCACCAGCCCTGGTGGGCTCTACGAGCAGTACTTC.

V is TRBV4-1 and J is TRBJ2-7, with 12 bases aligning to TRBD1. The germline V gene has CDR1 MGHRA and CDR2 YSYEKL. The CDR3 length is 17 residues. Germline trimming cut 1 base from V and 2 bases from J; bases unmatched to any gene: 6. CDR3 amino acids: CASSQATGQGAPYEQYF. The CDR3 DNA reads as TGCGCCAGCAGCCAAGCGACGGGACAGGGGGCTCCCTACGAGCAGTACTTC.

The chain links TRBV11-2 to TRBJ1-3; no reliable D call. V was pared by 1 base and J by 0 bases, with 7 bases between. Per the germline V gene, CDR1 is SGHAT and CDR2 is FQNNGV. This CDR3 spans 15 amino acids. CDR3 DNA sequence: TGTGCCAGCAGCTTAGCACAGCCCTCTGGAAACACCATATATTTT. Amino acids: CASSLAQPSGNTIYF.

This chain connects TRBV13 to TRBJ2-5, with 13 bases that match TRBD2. The DNA end favors TRBJ2-7, so the J call may be wrong. In germline, CDR1 is PRHDT, CDR2 FYEKMQ (reference sequence). CDR3 length: 14 amino acids. In DNA, the CDR3 is TGTGCCAGCAGCGGGACTAGCGGGACCTACGAGCAGTACTTC. It codes for CASSGTSGTYEQYF.

This chain links TRBV5-1 with TRBJ2-7; weak D call: TRBD2 (5 bases). The V gene lost 4 bases and the J gene lost 5 bases, with 7 bases spanning the gap. The CDR3 is 11 amino acids. CDR1 is SGHRS and CDR2 is YFSETQ in the germline V gene. CDR3 nucleotides: TGCGCCAGCAGCAACGGGAACGAGCAGTACTTC. Its translation is CASSNGNEQYF. The whole variable domain, filled in from reference TRBV5-1 and TRBJ2-7, reads KAGVTQTPRYLIKTRGQQVTLSCSPISGHRSVSWYQQTPGQGLQFLFEYFSETQRNKGNFPGRFSGRQFSNSRSEMNVSTLELGDSALYLCASSNGNEQYFGPGTRLTVT.